The 26 T cell receptor beta chains in this list originate from one sample, sequenced in a study of blood T cell repertoires in COVID-19. Generated by immunoSEQ multiplex PCR, the TCRdb table keeps only in-frame clones and is missing some. The sample lists fewer than 150,000 clones; more than 75% were seen once. The sample was peripheral blood. The receptor source for this set is a woman in her forties or fifties who had recovered from COVID-19.

The chain links TRBV2 to TRBJ1-3, with a possible D match to TRBD1 (5 bases). The CDR3 totals 13 residues. V lost 4 bases and J 4 bases, leaving 8 bases between the germline ends. Germline values: CDR1 SNHLY, CDR2 FYNNEI. The CDR3 protein is CASSAQGGNTIYF. CDR3 in DNA: TGTGCCAGCAGTGCGCAGGGCGGAAACACCATATATTTT.

Ten or more counts support this clone. V gene TRBV5-8 combines with J gene TRBJ1-5; 8 nucleotides line up with TRBD1. The length of the CDR3 is 16 residues. From germline, CDR1 is SGHTS and CDR2 YDEGEE. Losses at the gene ends were 4 bases for V and 0 bases for J; bases not matched to a gene: 6. The CDR3 sequence: CASSQGAGYSNQPQHF. CDR3 sequence (DNA): TGTGCCAGCAGCCAGGGGGCCGGTTATAGCAATCAGCCCCAGCATTTT.

The chain has TRBV19 and TRBJ1-1, with D unclear. The CDR3 consists of 13 residues. Trimming took 0 bases from V and 4 from J, leaving 6 bases between them. Per the germline V gene, CDR1 is LNHDA and CDR2 is SQIVND (reference sequence). CDR3 in DNA: TGTGCCAGTAGTATAGATCAGGCCACTGAAGCTTTCTTT. The encoded protein is CASSIDQATEAFF.

This sequence joins TRBV28 and TRBJ2-2, with TRBD1 matching 8 bases. CDR3 length: 15 amino acids. Unmatched junction bases numbered 7, after V lost 6 bases and J lost 4 bases. The germline gives CDR1 MDHEN, CDR2 SYDVKM. The CDR3 sequence: CASRAQGASTGELFF. The CDR3 coding sequence is TGTGCCAGCAGAGCCCAGGGGGCAAGCACCGGGGAGCTGTTTTTT.

This clone has more than one count but fewer than ten. V is TRBV4-1 and J is TRBJ2-4; weak D call: TRBD2 (5 bases). Germline V lookup: CDR1 MGHRA, CDR2 YSYEKL. The germline V and J ends were trimmed by 6 bases and 7 bases, with 19 bases remaining between them. The CDR3 loop spans 15 amino acids. The CDR3 DNA follows: TGCGCCAGCAGTCCCCCGGAGGTGTCCGGCAACATTCAGTACTTC. It is translated as CASSPPEVSGNIQYF.

The rearrangement links TRBV11-3 to TRBJ2-7, with no clear D. Trimming took off 2 bases at V and 2 bases at J, with 19 bases between the two ends. Germline V gene sequence: CDR1 SGHNT, CDR2 YENEEA. The CDR3 totals 17 residues. DNA for the CDR3: TGTGCCAGCAGCTTACCCCTGGGCTCTCCCGTTCCCTACGAGCAGTACTTC. Protein sequence: CASSLPLGSPVPYEQYF.

The chain couples TRBV7-2 to TRBJ1-5; possible D gene TRBD1, 5 bases. This CDR3 contains 15 residues. The V end lost 6 bases, the J end lost 2 bases, and 14 bases lay between the germline ends. The germline V gene has CDR1 SGHTA and CDR2 FQGNSA. For the CDR3, the DNA is TGTGCCAGCAGTTCGGGGGGGTTCGGCAATCAGCCCCAGCATTTT. Amino acids: CASSSGGFGNQPQHF.

This clone has just a few counts. CDR3 region: CASTLTSRETQYF. Here the CDR3 DNA reads TGCGCCAGCACCCTCACCTCTAGGGAGACGCAGTATTTT. This rearrangement joins TRBV5-1 to TRBJ2-3, with TRBD2 as a possible D gene (5 bases). The CDR3 consists of 13 residues. Germline lookup yields CDR1 SGHRS and CDR2 YFSETQ. V was clipped by 6 bases and J by 9 bases, with 17 bases between them.

The chain couples TRBV7-2 to TRBJ2-7, with TRBD1 matching over 7 bases. This CDR3 is built from 14 residues. V was pared by 1 base and J by 3 bases, with 3 bases of the junction left unmatched. Germline V gives CDR1 SGHTA, CDR2 FQGNSA. This CDR3 reads CASSLGDRYYEQYF. Here the CDR3 DNA reads TGTGCCAGCAGCTTAGGGGACAGATACTACGAGCAGTACTTC. The whole variable domain, filled in from reference TRBV7-2 and TRBJ2-7, reads GAGVSQSPSNKVTEKGKDVELRCDPISGHTALYWYRQSLGQGLEFLIYFQGNSAPDKSGLPSDRFSAERTGGSVSTLTIQRTQQEDSAVYLCASSLGDRYYEQYFGPGTRLTVT.

The chain recombines TRBV7-9 with TRBJ1-4; tentative D call: TRBD1 (5 bases). Deletions cut 5 bases from V and 4 bases from J, with 11 bases between. Germline V gives CDR1 SEHNR, CDR2 FQNEAQ (reference sequence). The CDR3 extends over 14 amino acids. Written as DNA, the CDR3 is TGTGCCAGCAGCCGCGGGGGAATTAATGAAAAACTGTTTTTT. This sequence encodes CASSRGGINEKLFF.

This chain connects TRBV11-2 to TRBJ1-4, with 11 nucleotides matching TRBD1. CDR3 length equals 17 residues. V trimming: 5 bases; J trimming: 7 bases; junction bases outside the gene matches: 12. Germline V gene lookup returns CDR1 SGHAT and CDR2 FQNNGV. The CDR3 is CASSPRLAGTGGEKLFF. The CDR3 bases are TGTGCCAGCAGCCCCCGTTTAGCCGGGACAGGGGGTGAAAAACTGTTTTTT.

This clone has a handful of counts. V usage is TRBV7-2 and J usage is TRBJ1-3, with no clear D. Germline V gene lookup returns CDR1 SGHTA and CDR2 FQGNSA. The CDR3 is 15 amino acids. Trimming shortened V by 5 bases and J by 2 bases, and 13 bases separated the two germline ends. CDR3 nucleotides: TGTGCCAGCAGCCCGCGTAGCGGTCCTGGAAACACCATATATTTT. It codes for CASSPRSGPGNTIYF.

V is TRBV7-3 and J is TRBJ2-6, with 7 bases lining up with TRBD1. The CDR3 extends over 16 amino acids. J gave up 2 bases and V 1 base, and 2 bases lay outside the gene matches. Germline assignment: CDR1 SGHTA and CDR2 FQGTGA. CDR3 sequence reads: CASSLRQGAGANVLTF. CDR3 sequence (DNA): TGTGCCAGCAGCTTAAGACAGGGAGCTGGGGCCAACGTCCTGACTTTC.

This chain uses TRBV5-1 with TRBJ1-2; D is perhaps TRBD1 (6 bases). CDR3 length equals 14 residues. CDR1 and CDR2 from the germline V gene are SGHRS and YFSETQ. Trimming took 0 bases from V and 4 from J, leaving 10 bases between them. CDR3 bases: TGCGCCAGCAGCTTGGGGTCCAGGGGCTATGGCTACACCTTC. Its translation is CASSLGSRGYGYTF.

The gene calls are TRBV29-1 and TRBJ1-1; 7 nucleotides line up with TRBD1. With 4 bases clipped from V and 5 bases from J, the junction kept 7 bases outside the gene matches. Germline CDR1 and CDR2: SQVTM and ANQGSEA. The CDR3 consists of 13 residues. Here the CDR3 DNA reads TGCAGCGTTGTCCCGGGCAGGGGGACTGAAGCTTTCTTT. It translates to CSVVPGRGTEAFF.

The chain couples TRBV15 to TRBJ2-3, with 10 nucleotides matching TRBD2. V lost 6 bases to trimming and J lost 6 bases; unmatched junction nucleotides: 6. The germline V gene encodes CDR1 LNHNV and CDR2 YYDKDF (reference sequence). This CDR3 has 14 residues. The CDR3 region has the DNA TGTGCCACCAGAGCGGGGGGGAATCTGGATACGCAGTATTTT. Encoded protein: CATRAGGNLDTQYF.

V and J are TRBV6-5 and TRBJ2-7; 8 bases match TRBD1. Trimming took 5 bases from V and 7 from J; bases not matched to a gene: 10. Per the germline V gene, CDR1 is MNHEY and CDR2 is SVGAGI. This CDR3 is built from 14 residues. CDR3: CASSIPGQAWEQYF. CDR3 nucleotide sequence: TGTGCCAGCAGTATTCCGGGACAGGCCTGGGAGCAGTACTTC.

A few counts support this clone. The rearrangement uses TRBV5-6 and TRBJ1-6, with unresolved D. Germline V gene data show CDR1 as SGHDT and CDR2 as YYEEEE. The CDR3 contains 14 residues. Trimming took off 3 bases at V and 7 bases at J, with 11 bases between the two ends. This chain's CDR3 is CASSSRELNSPLHF. As DNA, the CDR3 is TGTGCCAGCAGCTCCCGGGAGCTAAATTCACCCCTCCACTTT. Variable domain in full (rest from reference TRBV5-6 and TRBJ1-6): DAGVTQSPTHLIKTRGQQVTLRCSPKSGHDTVSWYQQALGQGPQFIFQYYEEEERQRGNFPDRFSGHQFPNYSSELNVNALLLGDSALYLCASSSRELNSPLHFGNGTRLTVT.

The chain joins TRBV10-3 to TRBJ1-1; a weak D match, TRBD1 (6 bases). The V end was cut by 3 bases, the J end by 1 base, with 18 bases between. Germline values: CDR1 ENHRY, CDR2 SYGVKD. The CDR3 spans 17 residues. CDR3 nucleotides: TGTGCCATCAGTGACGGCCGGGGACACCCACAGAACACTGAAGCTTTCTTT. It codes for CAISDGRGHPQNTEAFF.

The V call is TRBV5-1, the J call TRBJ2-1, with 11 bases matching TRBD2. The CDR3 runs 16 residues. With 4 bases clipped from V and 6 bases from J, the junction kept 9 bases outside the gene matches. From germline, CDR1 is SGHRS and CDR2 YFSETQ. DNA for the CDR3: TGCGCCAGCAGCGGGGGACTAGCGGTTCGACTCAATGAGCAGTTCTTC. It yields the protein CASSGGLAVRLNEQFF.

The chain links TRBV5-6 to TRBJ1-2; perhaps TRBD1 as D (5 bases). Germline V CDR1 and CDR2: SGHDT, YYEEEE. V gave up 0 bases and J gave up 1 base, with 16 bases separating them. The CDR3 has 17 residues. The CDR3 sequence: CASSLVRPGFLNYGYTF. The DNA for the CDR3 is TGTGCCAGCAGCTTGGTTCGCCCAGGGTTTCTTAACTATGGCTACACCTTC.

The chain is built from TRBV6-5 and TRBJ1-2, with 10 positions matching TRBD1. With V trimmed by 7 bases and J by 7 bases, 12 bases remained unmatched. This CDR3 comprises 15 residues. Germline V lookup: CDR1 MNHEY, CDR2 SVGAGI. The DNA of the CDR3 is TGTGCCAGCACGGCTCGACAGGGGGCGTCGCGTGGCTACACCTTC. It is translated as CASTARQGASRGYTF.

V is TRBV10-3 and J is TRBJ2-7; 10 bases match TRBD2. The ends lost 6 bases at V and 2 bases at J; junction bases unmatched: 4. The V gene's germline CDR1 is ENHRY and CDR2 SYGVKD. The CDR3 covers 14 residues. In nucleotides, the CDR3 is TGTGCCATCAGCGTAGCGGGGGGCACCTACGAGCAGTACTTC. It translates to CAISVAGGTYEQYF.

In this sample, this clone turned up a few times. The chain uses TRBV7-9 and TRBJ2-3; TRBD2 matches at 13 bases. The V gene's germline CDR1 is SEHNR and CDR2 FQNEAQ (reference sequence). CDR3 length: 16 amino acids. Trimming removed 5 bases from V and 6 bases from J; junction bases left unmatched: 8. The chain's CDR3 is CASSQGLAGVADTQYF. The CDR3 DNA is TGTGCCAGCAGCCAAGGACTAGCGGGAGTGGCGGATACGCAGTATTTT.

The chain uses TRBV11-2 and TRBJ1-2, with D perhaps TRBD1 (6 bases). In germline, CDR1 is SGHAT, CDR2 FQNNGV. The CDR3 has 13 residues. V dropped 5 bases and J dropped 4 bases, with 11 bases sitting between them. CDR3 protein: CASSPDSRYGYTF. The CDR3 DNA sequence: TGTGCCAGCAGCCCGGACAGCCGCTATGGCTACACCTTC.

This chain connects TRBV30 to TRBJ2-1; perhaps TRBD1 as D (5 bases). Germline V gene sequence: CDR1 GTSNPN, CDR2 SVGIG (reference sequence). The CDR3 is made up of 14 amino acids. V lost 6 bases and J 7 bases, leaving 19 bases between the germline ends. Here the CDR3 reads CACERKGARNEQFF. The CDR3 bases are TGTGCCTGCGAGCGTAAAGGGGCCAGGAATGAGCAGTTCTTC.